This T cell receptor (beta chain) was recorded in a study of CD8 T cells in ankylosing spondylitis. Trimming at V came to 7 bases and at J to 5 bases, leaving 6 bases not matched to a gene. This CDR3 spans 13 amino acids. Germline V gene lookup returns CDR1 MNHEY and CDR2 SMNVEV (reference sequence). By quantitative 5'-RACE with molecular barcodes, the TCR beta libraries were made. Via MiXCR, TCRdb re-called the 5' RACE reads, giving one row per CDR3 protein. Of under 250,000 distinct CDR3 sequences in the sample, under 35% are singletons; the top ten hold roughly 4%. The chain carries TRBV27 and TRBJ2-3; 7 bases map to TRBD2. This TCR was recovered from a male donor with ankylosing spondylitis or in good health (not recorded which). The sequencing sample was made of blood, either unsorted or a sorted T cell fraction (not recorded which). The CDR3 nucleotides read TGTGCCAGCACGACAGCGGGGCGAGATACGCAGTATTTT. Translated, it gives CASTTAGRDTQYF.